This T cell receptor beta chain derives from a study of T cell responses to AZD1222 COVID-19 vaccine. Study in general: Analysis merged second doses at about 4 or about 12 weeks.

Turning to this clone: The antigen is not known.

Study-wide results and limits: Clonal diversity may have been underestimated in mostly white British donors. Spike-specific TCR breadth and depth both grew after two AZD1222 doses. The study identified only a handful of AZD1222 recipients as seropositive at baseline.

Repertoires were generated with immunoSEQ multiplex PCR, while TCRdb's copy carries only in-frame clones and drops some. The sample yields 200,000 or so clones, roughly 93% seen once. This sequence originates from an adult in good health. Sequenced here: peripheral blood, sampled on day 0 of AZD1222 vaccination.

The DNA for the CDR3 is TGTGCCAGCAGCCCCTCCTACGAGCAGTACTTC. It encodes CASSPSYEQYF. J is TRBJ2-7 and V is TRBV9, with D uncertain. The CDR3 length is 11 residues. V gave up 4 bases and J gave up 0 bases, with 2 bases separating them. Looked up from germline, CDR1 is SGDLS and CDR2 is YYNGEE.